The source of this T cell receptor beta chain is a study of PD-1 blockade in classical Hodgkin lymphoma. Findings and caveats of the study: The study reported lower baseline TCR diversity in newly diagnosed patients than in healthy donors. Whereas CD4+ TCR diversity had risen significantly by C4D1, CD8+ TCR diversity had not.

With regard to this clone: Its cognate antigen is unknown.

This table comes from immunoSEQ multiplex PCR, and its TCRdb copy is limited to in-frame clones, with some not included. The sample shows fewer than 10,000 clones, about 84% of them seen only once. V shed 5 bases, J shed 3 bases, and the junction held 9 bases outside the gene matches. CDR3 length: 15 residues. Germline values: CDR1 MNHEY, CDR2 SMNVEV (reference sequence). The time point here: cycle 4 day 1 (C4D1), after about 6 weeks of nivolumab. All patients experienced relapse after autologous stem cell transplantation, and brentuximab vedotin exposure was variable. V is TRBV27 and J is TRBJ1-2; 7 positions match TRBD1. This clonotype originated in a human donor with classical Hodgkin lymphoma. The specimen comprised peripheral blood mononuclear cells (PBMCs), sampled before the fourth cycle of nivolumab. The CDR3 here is CASSPLTGNDYGYTF. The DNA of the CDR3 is TGTGCCAGCAGTCCCCTGACAGGGAACGACTATGGCTACACCTTC.